This TCR beta chain was recovered during a study of cytomegalovirus exposure and HLA in healthy donors. The PCR made use of 60 Vbeta and 13 Jbeta primers. The data were produced by immunoSEQ multiplex PCR, yet TCRdb's version contains in-frame clones alone and is incomplete. The profile shows 150,000 to 200,000 clones, roughly 74% of them singletons. V lost 3 bases and J lost 1, with 9 bases in between. This CDR3 contains 14 residues. Germline V gives CDR1 MDHEN, CDR2 SYDVKM. Study outcomes and limitations: On later analysis, the bulk of CMV-associated TCR beta chains appeared to be HLA-restricted. A link between a missense DCLRE1C variant and TCR beta V- and J-gene trimming emerged from a later analysis.

As to this clone: Its specificity is unknown.

The sequence was obtained from a woman aged 40-49 years in good health and CMV-seropositive. The sample consisted of PBMCs. The chain is built from TRBV28 and TRBJ1-1; D gene uncertain. CDR3 sequence (DNA): TGTGCCAGCAGTTTCCGGGTGGGGAACACTGAAGCTTTCTTT. Residues: CASSFRVGNTEAFF.